This TCR beta chain comes out of a study of T cells in localized non-small cell lung cancer (dated by TCRdb to the early 2020s). General notes on the study: Comparing tumors with uninvolved tumor-adjacent lungs, the study looked at the T cell repertoires of a few hundred patients with early-stage NSCLC. The cohort comprised roughly 230 treatment-naïve NSCLC patients with resected, localized lung tumors. NSCLC patients had a mean age of approximately 70 years, and about 140 were male and around 99 female. Summary of the overall study and its limitations: Because multi-region sequencing of the tumors was not done, intratumor heterogeneity could not be ruled out. The highest T cell clonality was observed in uninvolved tumor-adjacent lung, where clonality exceeded that of tumor, suggesting that antigenic responses were more focused in uninvolved tumor-adjacent lung. Because the study design was exploratory, TCR variables were selected using unadjusted p-values without false-discovery rate correction. A median of approximately 57 of the top 100 tumor clones were detected in paired uninvolved adjacent lung, and 28 of these tumor clones were also found among the top 100 clones of the paired uninvolved adjacent lung. Higher T cell density in blood was associated with longer overall survival, whereas higher clonality in adjacent lung was associated with shorter survival.

Remarks on this clone: This receptor's antigen is unknown. Base qualities are not provided; no much larger clone lies one nucleotide away.

V gives up 6 bases and J gives up 0 bases, and the segment between their germline ends measures 13 bases. Its CDR3 holds 15 amino acids, cysteine through phenylalanine. Here the CDR3 DNA is all that survives: 45 bases in frame from base 1. CDR1 and CDR2 are read off the germline V gene as MNHEY and SVGAGI. At diagnosis, peripheral blood, uninvolved tumor-adjacent lung and tumor were collected and stored as a combination of fresh-frozen and FFPE material. Blood samples were analyzed as peripheral blood mononuclear cells for TCR repertoire profiling. The immunoSEQ Assay was used to sequence TCR beta CDR3 regions from DNA. Processing in the source paper ran as follows. To compute T cell density, TCR beta template counts were normalized to usable DNA, which was estimated by amplifying housekeeping genes. The preseqR package was used to estimate richness by extrapolating to 400,000 templates for PBMC samples and to 120,000 templates for tissue samples. Clonality was defined as one minus Pielou's evenness. Tissue-enriched TCRs were identified through differential abundance testing performed on productive amino-acid clonotypes, with a minimum total count of 5 and an alpha of 0.1. The Jaccard Index and the Morisita Overlap Index were used to measure how much the repertoires overlapped between compartments. TCR beta CDR3s were clustered by GLIPH together with public tetramer-defined viral CDR3s, and at least three viral sequences plus V-gene enrichment were required for viral motifs. Entries here come from immuneACCESS through TCRdb and include only in-frame sequences with V and J called. Some clones fail to appear in such tables; in the studies checked, an unresolved V gene covers under half of the shortfall, and the cause of the remainder is unknown. The D gene and trimming were derived from the DNA, and the V and J assignments and clone size from that table. Across this sample there are tens of thousands of clones, with about 92% seen only once. The ten largest account for 7.9% of the sample.

The clonotype comes from a female donor over 55 with stage I lung adenocarcinoma. The V and J genes are TRBV6-5 and TRBJ2-3, with the D gene possibly TRBD1 or TRBD2, each one fitting 5 bases. The starting material was peripheral blood, obtained before any cancer treatment. The CDR3 region reads CASSRDPSSTDTQYF. The bases read TGTGCCAGCAGCCGGGACCCGTCTAGCACAGATACGCAGTATTTT.